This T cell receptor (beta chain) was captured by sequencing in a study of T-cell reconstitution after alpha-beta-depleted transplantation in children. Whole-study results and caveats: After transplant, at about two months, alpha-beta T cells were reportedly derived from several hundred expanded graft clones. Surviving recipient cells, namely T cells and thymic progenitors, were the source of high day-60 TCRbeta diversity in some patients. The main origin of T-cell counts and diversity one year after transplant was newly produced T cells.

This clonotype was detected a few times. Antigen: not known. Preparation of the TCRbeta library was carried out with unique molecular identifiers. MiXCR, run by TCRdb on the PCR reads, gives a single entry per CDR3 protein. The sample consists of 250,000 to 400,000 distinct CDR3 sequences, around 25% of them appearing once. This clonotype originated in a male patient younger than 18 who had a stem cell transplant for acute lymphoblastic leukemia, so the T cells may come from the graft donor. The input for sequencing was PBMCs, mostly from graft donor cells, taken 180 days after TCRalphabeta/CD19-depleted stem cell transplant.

The CDR3 reads CASSLGQGSLYEQYF. CDR3 DNA: TGCGCCAGCAGCTTGGGACAGGGAAGCCTCTACGAGCAGTACTTC. This chain links TRBV5-1 with TRBJ2-7; 7 nucleotides align to TRBD1. CDR1 is SGHRS, CDR2 YFSETQ, per germline. Trimming at V came to 0 bases and at J to 3 bases, leaving 6 bases not matched to a gene. The length of the CDR3 is 15 residues.